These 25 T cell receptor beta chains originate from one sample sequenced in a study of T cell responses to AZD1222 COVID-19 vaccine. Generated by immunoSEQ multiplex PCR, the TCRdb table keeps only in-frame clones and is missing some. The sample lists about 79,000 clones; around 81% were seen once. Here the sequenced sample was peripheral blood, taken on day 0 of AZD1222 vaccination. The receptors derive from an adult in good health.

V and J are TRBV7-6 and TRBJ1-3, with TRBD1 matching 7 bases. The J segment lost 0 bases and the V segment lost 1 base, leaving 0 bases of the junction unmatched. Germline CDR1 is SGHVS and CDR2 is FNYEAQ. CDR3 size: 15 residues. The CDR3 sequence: CASSLGQGSGNTIYF. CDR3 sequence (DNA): TGTGCCAGCAGCTTAGGACAGGGCTCTGGAAACACCATATATTTT.

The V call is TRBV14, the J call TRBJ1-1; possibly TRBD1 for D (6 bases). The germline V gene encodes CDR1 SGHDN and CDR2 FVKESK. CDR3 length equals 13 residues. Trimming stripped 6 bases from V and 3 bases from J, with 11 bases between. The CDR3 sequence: CASSSQGYTEAFF. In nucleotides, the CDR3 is TGTGCCAGCAGTTCACAGGGTTACACTGAAGCTTTCTTT. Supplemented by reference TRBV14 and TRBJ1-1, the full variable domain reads EAGVTQFPSHSVIEKGQTVTLRCDPISGHDNLYWYRRVMGKEIKFLLHFVKESKQDESGMPNNRFLAERTGGTYSTLKVQPAELEDSGVYFCASSSQGYTEAFFGQGTRLTVV.

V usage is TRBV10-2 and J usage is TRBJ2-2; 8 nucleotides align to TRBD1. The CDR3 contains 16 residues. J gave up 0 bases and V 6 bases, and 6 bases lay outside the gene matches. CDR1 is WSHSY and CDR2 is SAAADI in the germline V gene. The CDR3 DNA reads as TGCGCCAGCAGGGCAGGGACAGGAGCGAACACCGGGGAGCTGTTTTTT. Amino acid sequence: CASRAGTGANTGELFF.

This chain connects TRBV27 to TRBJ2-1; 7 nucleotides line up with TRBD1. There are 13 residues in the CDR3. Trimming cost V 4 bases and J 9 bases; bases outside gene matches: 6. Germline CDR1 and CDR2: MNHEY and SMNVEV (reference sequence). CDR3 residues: CASSSGRQGEQFF. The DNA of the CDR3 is TGTGCCAGCAGTTCCGGACGACAGGGTGAGCAGTTCTTC.

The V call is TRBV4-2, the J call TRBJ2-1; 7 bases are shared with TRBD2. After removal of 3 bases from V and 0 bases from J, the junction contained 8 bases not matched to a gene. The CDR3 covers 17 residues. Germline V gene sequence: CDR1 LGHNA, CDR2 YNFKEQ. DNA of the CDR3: TGTGCCAGCAGCCAGGCATCAGCGGGGAGCTCCTACAATGAGCAGTTCTTC. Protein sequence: CASSQASAGSSYNEQFF.

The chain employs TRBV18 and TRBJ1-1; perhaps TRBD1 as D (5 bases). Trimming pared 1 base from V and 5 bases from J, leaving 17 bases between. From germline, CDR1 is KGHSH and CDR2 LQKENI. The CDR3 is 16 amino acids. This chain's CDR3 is CASSPHETAGWTEAFF. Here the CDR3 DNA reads TGTGCCAGCTCACCACATGAGACGGCAGGGTGGACTGAAGCTTTCTTT.

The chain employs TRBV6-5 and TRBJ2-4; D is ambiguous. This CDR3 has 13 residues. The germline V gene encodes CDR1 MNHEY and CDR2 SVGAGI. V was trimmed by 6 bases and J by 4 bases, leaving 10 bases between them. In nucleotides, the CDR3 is TGTGCCAGCAGGAAGGACGTTAAAAACATTCAGTACTTC. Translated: CASRKDVKNIQYF.

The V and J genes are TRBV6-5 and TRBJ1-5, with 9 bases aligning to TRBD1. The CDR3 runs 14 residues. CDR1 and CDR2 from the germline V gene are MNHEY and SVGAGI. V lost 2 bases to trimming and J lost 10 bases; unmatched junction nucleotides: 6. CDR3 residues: CASSYRGQGEPQHF. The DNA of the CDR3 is TGTGCCAGCAGTTACAGGGGACAGGGAGAACCCCAGCATTTT.

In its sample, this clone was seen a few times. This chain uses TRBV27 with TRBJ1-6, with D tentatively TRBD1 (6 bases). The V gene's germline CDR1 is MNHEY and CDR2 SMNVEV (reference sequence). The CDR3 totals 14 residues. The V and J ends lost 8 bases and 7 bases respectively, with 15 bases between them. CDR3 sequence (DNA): TGTGCCAGCCAATTGAGACAGGAAAATTCACCCCTCCACTTT. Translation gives CASQLRQENSPLHF.

The CDR3 bases are TGTGCCAGCAGCTTAGGAGCAGGGGCCCTGGACGAGCAGTACTTC. Protein product: CASSLGAGALDEQYF. The chain joins TRBV7-9 to TRBJ2-7; maybe TRBD1 (6 bases). This CDR3 has 15 residues. Germline assignment: CDR1 SEHNR and CDR2 FQNEAQ (reference sequence). V shed 1 base and J shed 5 bases, with 15 bases lying between them.

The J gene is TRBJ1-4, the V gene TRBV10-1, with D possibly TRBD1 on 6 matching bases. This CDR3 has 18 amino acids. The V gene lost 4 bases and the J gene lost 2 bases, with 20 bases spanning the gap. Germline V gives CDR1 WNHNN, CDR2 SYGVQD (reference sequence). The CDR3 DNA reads TGCGCCAGCAGTGGAGAGACAGGACGAAGGGCGACTAATGAAAAACTGTTTTTT. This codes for CASSGETGRRATNEKLFF.

The CDR3 nucleotides read TGCGCCAGCAGCCAAGAGCCGGGGGACCTCTACGAGCAGTACTTC. This codes for CASSQEPGDLYEQYF. The J gene is TRBJ2-7, the V gene TRBV4-1; D may be TRBD2 (6 bases). The CDR3 has 15 residues. Germline V CDR1 and CDR2: MGHRA, YSYEKL. Between the trimmed V and J ends, which lost 0 bases and 3 bases, there was a span of 12 bases.

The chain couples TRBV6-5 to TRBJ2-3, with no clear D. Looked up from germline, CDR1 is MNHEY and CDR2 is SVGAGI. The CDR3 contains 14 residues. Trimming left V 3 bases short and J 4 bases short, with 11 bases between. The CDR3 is CASSYELVSDTQYF. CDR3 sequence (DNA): TGTGCCAGCAGTTATGAGCTAGTCTCAGATACGCAGTATTTT.

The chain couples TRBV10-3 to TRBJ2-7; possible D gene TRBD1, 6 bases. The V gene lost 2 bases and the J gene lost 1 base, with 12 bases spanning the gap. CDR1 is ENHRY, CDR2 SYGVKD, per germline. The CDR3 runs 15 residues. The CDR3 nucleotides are TGTGCCATCAGTGAGCGGGGACATCGGTCCTACGAGCAGTACTTC. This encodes CAISERGHRSYEQYF.

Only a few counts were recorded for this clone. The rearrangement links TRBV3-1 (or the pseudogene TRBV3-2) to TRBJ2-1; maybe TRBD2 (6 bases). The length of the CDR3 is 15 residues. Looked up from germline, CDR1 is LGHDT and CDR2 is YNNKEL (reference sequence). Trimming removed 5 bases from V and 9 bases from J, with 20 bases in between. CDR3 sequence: CASSTRGRLGGEQFF. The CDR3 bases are TGTGCCAGCAGCACTCGGGGTCGGTTGGGAGGTGAGCAGTTCTTC.

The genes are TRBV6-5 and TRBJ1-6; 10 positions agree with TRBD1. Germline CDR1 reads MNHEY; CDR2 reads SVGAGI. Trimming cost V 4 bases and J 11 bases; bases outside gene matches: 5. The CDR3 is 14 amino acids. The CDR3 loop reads CASSSDRGLTPLHF. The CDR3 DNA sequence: TGTGCCAGCAGTTCGGACAGGGGGTTGACACCCCTCCACTTT.

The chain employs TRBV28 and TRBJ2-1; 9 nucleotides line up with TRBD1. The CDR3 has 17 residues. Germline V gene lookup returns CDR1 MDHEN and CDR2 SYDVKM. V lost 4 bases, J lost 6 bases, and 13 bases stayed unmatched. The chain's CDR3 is CASSSDGWDRVANEQFF. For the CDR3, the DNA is TGTGCCAGCAGTTCCGATGGATGGGACAGGGTGGCCAATGAGCAGTTCTTC.

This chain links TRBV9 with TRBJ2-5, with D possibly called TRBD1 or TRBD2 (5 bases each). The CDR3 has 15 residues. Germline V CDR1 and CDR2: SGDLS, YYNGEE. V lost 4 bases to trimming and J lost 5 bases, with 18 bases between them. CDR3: CASSPDEGTGETQYF. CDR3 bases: TGTGCCAGCAGCCCCGATGAGGGGACGGGGGAGACCCAGTACTTC.

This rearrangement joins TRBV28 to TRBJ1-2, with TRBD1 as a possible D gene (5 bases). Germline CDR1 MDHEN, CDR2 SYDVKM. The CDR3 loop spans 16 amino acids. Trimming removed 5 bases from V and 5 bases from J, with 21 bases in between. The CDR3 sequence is CASSRSRQTQTYGYTF. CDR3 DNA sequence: TGTGCCAGCAGTCGATCGCGACAGACCCAGACTTATGGCTACACCTTC.

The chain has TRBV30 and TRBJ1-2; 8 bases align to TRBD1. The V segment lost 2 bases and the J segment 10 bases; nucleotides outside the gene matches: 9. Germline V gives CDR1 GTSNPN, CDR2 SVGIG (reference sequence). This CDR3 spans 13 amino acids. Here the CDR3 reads CAWSRDRPSSYTF. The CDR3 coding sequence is TGTGCCTGGAGTCGGGACAGGCCCTCTTCCTACACCTTC. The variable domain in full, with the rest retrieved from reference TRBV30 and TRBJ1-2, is SQTIHQWPATLVQPVGSPLSLECTVEGTSNPNLYWYRQAAGRGLQLLFYSVGIGQISSEVPQNLSASRPQDRQFILSSKKLLLSDSGFYLCAWSRDRPSSYTFGSGTRLTVV.

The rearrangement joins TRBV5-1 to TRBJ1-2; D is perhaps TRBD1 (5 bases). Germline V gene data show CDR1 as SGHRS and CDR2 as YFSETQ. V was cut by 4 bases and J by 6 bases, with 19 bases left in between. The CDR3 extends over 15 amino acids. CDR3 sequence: CASSPLPGQPDGYTF. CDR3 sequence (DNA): TGCGCCAGCAGCCCCCTGCCAGGGCAACCTGATGGCTACACCTTC.

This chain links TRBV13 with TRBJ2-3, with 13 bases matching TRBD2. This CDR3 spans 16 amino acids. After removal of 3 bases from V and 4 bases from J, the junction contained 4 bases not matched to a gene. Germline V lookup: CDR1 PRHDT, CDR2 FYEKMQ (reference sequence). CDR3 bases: TGTGCCAGCAGCTTCCGGACTAGCGGGGGCTCAGATACGCAGTATTTT. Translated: CASSFRTSGGSDTQYF. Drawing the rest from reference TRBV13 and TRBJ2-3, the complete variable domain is AAGVIQSPRHLIKEKRETATLKCYPIPRHDTVYWYQQGPGQDPQFLISFYEKMQSDKGSIPDRFSAQQFSDYHSELNMSSLELGDSALYFCASSFRTSGGSDTQYFGPGTRLTVL.

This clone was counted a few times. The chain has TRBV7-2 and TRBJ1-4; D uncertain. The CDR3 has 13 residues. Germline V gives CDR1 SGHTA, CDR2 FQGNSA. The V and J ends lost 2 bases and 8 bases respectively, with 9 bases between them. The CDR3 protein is CASSLSSLEKLFF. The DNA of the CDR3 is TGTGCCAGCAGCTTAAGCTCCCTGGAAAAACTGTTTTTT.

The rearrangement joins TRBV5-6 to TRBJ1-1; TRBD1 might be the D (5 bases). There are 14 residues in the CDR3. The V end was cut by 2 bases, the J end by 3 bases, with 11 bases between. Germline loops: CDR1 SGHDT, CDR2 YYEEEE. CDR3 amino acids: CASSFGVGDTEAFF. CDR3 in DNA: TGTGCCAGCAGCTTTGGGGTGGGGGACACTGAAGCTTTCTTT.

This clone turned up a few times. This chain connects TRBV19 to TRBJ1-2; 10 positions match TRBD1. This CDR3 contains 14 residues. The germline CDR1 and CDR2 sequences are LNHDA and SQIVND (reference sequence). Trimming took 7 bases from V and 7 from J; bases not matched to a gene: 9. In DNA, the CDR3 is TGTGCCAGTACCCGGGACAGGGGATATAGTGGCTACACCTTC. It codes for CASTRDRGYSGYTF.